The subject of this entry is one TCR beta chain. This table comes from immunoSEQ multiplex PCR, and its TCRdb copy is limited to in-frame clones, with some not included. The sample yields fewer than 150,000 clones, 75% to 95% seen once. This specimen belongs to a study of T cell responses to AZD1222 COVID-19 vaccine. Study details: Second doses at about 4 or about 12 weeks were pooled.

CDR3 length equals 15 residues. CDR1 and CDR2 from the germline V gene are SGHVS and FNYEAQ. The V end was cut by 5 bases, the J end by 5 bases, with 19 bases between. The genes are TRBV7-6 and TRBJ2-7; tentatively, D is TRBD2 (6 bases). The material was peripheral blood, obtained on day 0 of AZD1222 vaccination. The TCR sequence derives from an adult in good health. The CDR3 DNA reads as TGTGCCAGCAGCCCCCGGTCGCAGGGAGGCCACGAGCAGTACTTC. It translates to CASSPRSQGGHEQYF.